Here is one TCR beta chain with its context. Antigen unknown. This sample is drawn from a study of T-cell reconstitution after alpha-beta-depleted transplantation in children. The study, taken as a whole, reports: T-cell counts and diversity were attributed mostly to newly produced T cells one year after transplant. Alpha-beta T cells about two months after transplant reportedly derived from several hundred expanded graft clones.

The library targeted TCRbeta and was prepared with unique molecular identifiers. One entry per CDR3 protein, called by TCRdb with MiXCR from the PCR reads. The sample holds around 960,000 distinct CDR3 sequences, under 30% seen once. The CDR3 covers 13 residues. Trimming took off 5 bases at V and 4 bases at J, with 11 bases between the two ends. The chain couples TRBV12-3 or TRBV12-4 to TRBJ1-1; D unclear. This specimen consisted of PBMCs, mostly from graft donor cells, obtained 360 days after TCRalphabeta/CD19-depleted stem cell transplant. The receptor comes from a boy under two years old who had a stem cell transplant for SCID, so the T cells may come from the graft donor. The CDR3 bases are TGTGCCAGCAGTCCTCTCATGGGCACTGAAGCTTTCTTT. Amino acid sequence: CASSPLMGTEAFF.